The 32 T cell receptor beta chains presented below share a single source sample, sequenced in a study of cytomegalovirus exposure and HLA in healthy donors. PCR used 60 Vbeta primers and 13 Jbeta primers. Sequencing used immunoSEQ multiplex PCR; TCRdb keeps in-frame clones, though not all of them. This listing includes tens of thousands of clones. The sequencing sample was made of PBMCs. The source of these receptors is a female donor in good health and CMV-seropositive.

V usage is TRBV6-5 and J usage is TRBJ1-3; TRBD1 agrees at 9 bases. The trim removed 7 bases at V and 0 bases at J, leaving 4 bases unmatched. Germline V CDR1 and CDR2: MNHEY, SVGAGI. The CDR3 sequence is 15 residues long. Here the CDR3 reads CASIRDRASGNTIYF. The CDR3 nucleotides are TGTGCCAGCATTAGGGACAGGGCCTCTGGAAACACCATATATTTT.

This chain connects TRBV5-1 to TRBJ1-2, with 7 bases aligning to TRBD1. The CDR3 consists of 14 residues. Germline V gene lookup returns CDR1 SGHRS and CDR2 YFSETQ. J lost 5 bases, V lost 3 bases, and 7 bases had no gene match. The CDR3 region is CASSSLTGNYGYTF. In DNA, the CDR3 is TGCGCCAGCAGCTCGTTGACAGGGAATTATGGCTACACCTTC. Variable domain in full (rest from reference TRBV5-1 and TRBJ1-2): KAGVTQTPRYLIKTRGQQVTLSCSPISGHRSVSWYQQTPGQGLQFLFEYFSETQRNKGNFPGRFSGRQFSNSRSEMNVSTLELGDSALYLCASSSLTGNYGYTFGSGTRLTVV.

The V call is TRBV28, the J call TRBJ1-2, with TRBD1 matching 8 bases. The CDR3 has 14 residues. Per germline, CDR1 MDHEN and CDR2 SYDVKM. V shed 2 bases and J 8 bases; nucleotides not matched to a gene: 7. CDR3 loop: CASSLGLRTGGYTF. CDR3 nucleotides: TGTGCCAGCAGTTTAGGTCTCCGGACAGGGGGCTACACCTTC.

The chain links TRBV29-1 to TRBJ2-7; TRBD1 aligns across 9 bases. The CDR3 is 13 residues long. Germline CDR1 and CDR2: SQVTM and ANQGSEA. V lost 6 bases and J lost 9; bases outside the gene matches: 12. CDR3 nucleotides: TGCAGCGTAGAGAGCGGGACAGGGAGGAGGCAGTACTTC. Translated, it gives CSVESGTGRRQYF.

The chain employs TRBV28 and TRBJ1-6, with 10 bases identical to TRBD1. V was pared by 4 bases and J by 1 base, with 13 bases of the junction left unmatched. Germline assignment: CDR1 MDHEN and CDR2 SYDVKM. The CDR3 extends over 20 amino acids. CDR3 protein: CASSSYKPRDRGSYNSPLHF. CDR3 DNA sequence: TGTGCCAGCAGTTCATATAAGCCCCGGGACAGGGGATCCTATAATTCACCCCTCCACTTT.

This chain connects TRBV19 to TRBJ1-2; D unclear. The CDR3 runs 14 residues. Germline-derived CDR1 and CDR2 are LNHDA and SQIVND (reference sequence). V lost 3 bases, J lost 4 bases, and 12 bases lay in between. CDR3 bases: TGTGCCAGTAGTATCGAGGAGGCGGGCTATGGCTACACCTTC. This gives the protein CASSIEEAGYGYTF. The variable domain in full, with the rest retrieved from reference TRBV19 and TRBJ1-2, is DGGITQSPKYLFRKEGQNVTLSCEQNLNHDAMYWYRQDPGQGLRLIYYSQIVNDFQKGDIAEGYSVSREKKESFPLTVTSAQKNPTAFYLCASSIEEAGYGYTFGSGTRLTVV.

The gene calls are TRBV10-2 and TRBJ1-1; weak D call: TRBD1 (5 bases). Germline V gene sequence: CDR1 WSHSY, CDR2 SAAADI. The CDR3 loop spans 12 amino acids. V lost 6 bases to trimming and J lost 3 bases, with 8 bases between them. The CDR3: CASSDRDTEAFF. The CDR3 DNA is TGCGCCAGCAGCGACAGAGACACTGAAGCTTTCTTT.

V and J are TRBV4-1 and TRBJ2-1; 9 positions match TRBD2. The trim removed 1 base at V and 6 bases at J, leaving 7 bases unmatched. Germline loops: CDR1 MGHRA, CDR2 YSYEKL. The CDR3 runs 16 residues. This chain's CDR3 is CASSQGASGVVNEQFF. The DNA for the CDR3 is TGCGCCAGCAGCCAAGGGGCTAGCGGGGTCGTCAATGAGCAGTTCTTC.

The chain carries TRBV6-5 and TRBJ2-7, with 7 positions matching TRBD2. CDR3 size: 16 residues. With 2 bases clipped from V and 0 bases from J, the junction kept 7 bases outside the gene matches. The V gene's germline CDR1 is MNHEY and CDR2 SVGAGI. In DNA form, the CDR3 reads TGTGCCAGCAGTTACAGTATGGGCGGGAGCTCCTACGAGCAGTACTTC. This sequence encodes CASSYSMGGSSYEQYF.

V usage is TRBV9 and J usage is TRBJ2-1, with D perhaps TRBD1 (5 bases). This CDR3 has 12 residues. Deletions cut 2 bases from V and 7 bases from J, with 7 bases between. Germline CDR1 reads SGDLS; CDR2 reads YYNGEE. The CDR3 DNA follows: TGTGCCAGCAGCGTTCAGGGAAATGAGCAGTTCTTC. The encoded protein is CASSVQGNEQFF.

The chain has TRBV7-9 and TRBJ2-7, with TRBD1 identical over 9 bases. This CDR3 comprises 15 residues. Germline V gene lookup returns CDR1 SEHNR and CDR2 FQNEAQ (reference sequence). Losses at the gene ends were 4 bases for V and 2 bases for J; bases not matched to a gene: 6. Written as DNA, the CDR3 is TGTGCCAGCAGCTCGACCGGGACAGGGACCTACGAGCAGTACTTC. This encodes CASSSTGTGTYEQYF.

V usage is TRBV19 and J usage is TRBJ1-4, with 7 bases lining up with TRBD1. CDR1 and CDR2 from the germline V gene are LNHDA and SQIVND (reference sequence). The trim removed 1 base at V and 6 bases at J, leaving 17 bases unmatched. CDR3 length equals 19 residues. CDR3 loop: CASSIGRRFTGVRYEKLFF. The CDR3 DNA reads TGTGCCAGTAGTATAGGCCGCCGTTTTACAGGGGTTAGGTATGAAAAACTGTTTTTT.

The chain joins TRBV10-3 to TRBJ1-6; possible D gene TRBD1, 5 bases. The germline V and J ends were trimmed by 2 bases and 7 bases, with 9 bases remaining between them. Per the germline V gene, CDR1 is ENHRY and CDR2 is SYGVKD. The CDR3 is 14 amino acids. This CDR3 is CAISEEAGNSPLHF. Here the CDR3 DNA reads TGTGCCATCAGTGAGGAGGCAGGGAATTCACCCCTCCACTTT.

This sequence joins TRBV28 and TRBJ2-7, with 8 positions matching TRBD1. CDR1 MDHEN and CDR2 SYDVKM come from the germline V gene. Losses at the gene ends were 3 bases for V and 2 bases for J; bases not matched to a gene: 3. CDR3 length: 14 amino acids. This chain's CDR3 is CASSFPGQAYEQYF. CDR3 DNA sequence: TGTGCCAGCAGTTTTCCGGGACAGGCCTACGAGCAGTACTTC.

The V and J genes are TRBV5-1 and TRBJ2-5; 10 bases are shared with TRBD1. The J call may not be correct, given that the DNA end is closer to TRBJ2-7. From germline, CDR1 is SGHRS and CDR2 YFSETQ. This CDR3 has 17 amino acids. CDR3 nucleotides: TGCGCCAGCAGCTTGGGCCCCTCGGACAGGGGGAAATACGAGCAGTACTTC. Its protein is CASSLGPSDRGKYEQYF.

The chain recombines TRBV9 with TRBJ2-1, with D possibly being TRBD1 (7 bases). Germline CDR1 reads SGDLS; CDR2 reads YYNGEE. V lost 4 bases to trimming and J lost 6 bases, with 14 bases between them. This CDR3 has 14 residues. CDR3 nucleotide sequence: TGTGCCAGCAGCATCACTCAGGGGGGCAATGAGCAGTTCTTC. It yields the protein CASSITQGGNEQFF.

The chain employs TRBV27 and TRBJ2-7; 12 bases align to TRBD1. The CDR3 has 14 amino acids. Germline CDR1 MNHEY, CDR2 SMNVEV (reference sequence). V trimming: 2 bases; J trimming: 7 bases; junction bases outside the gene matches: 3. The CDR3 nucleotides read TGTGCCAGCAGTTTAGGGACAGGGGGCAGGGAGCAGTACTTC. Amino acid sequence: CASSLGTGGREQYF.

The V and J genes are TRBV6-5 and TRBJ1-3, with D possibly TRBD1 on 6 matching bases. CDR3 length: 16 residues. Germline V gene sequence: CDR1 MNHEY, CDR2 SVGAGI. Trimming left V 0 bases short and J 0 bases short, with 9 bases between. In nucleotides, the CDR3 is TGTGCCAGCAGTTACTCGAGGGGGAGCTCTGGAAACACCATATATTTT. It translates to CASSYSRGSSGNTIYF.

The CDR3 coding sequence is TGCAGCACGCCCACGACTAGCGATGACTCCTACGAGCAGTACTTC. This gives the protein CSTPTTSDDSYEQYF. The V gene is TRBV29-1, the J gene TRBJ2-7; TRBD2 agrees at 8 bases. CDR1 SQVTM and CDR2 ANQGSEA come from the germline V gene. CDR3 length: 15 residues. Trimming took 8 bases from V and 0 from J; bases not matched to a gene: 12.

The genes are TRBV5-4 and TRBJ2-7, with D maybe TRBD2 (5 bases). This CDR3 contains 12 residues. The germline V and J ends were trimmed by 2 bases and 5 bases, with 8 bases remaining between them. Germline CDR1 reads SGHNT; CDR2 reads YYREEE (reference sequence). This CDR3 reads CASSFGGDEQYF. CDR3 bases: TGTGCCAGCAGCTTTGGAGGAGACGAGCAGTACTTC.

The chain joins TRBV5-1 to TRBJ2-7, with D tentatively TRBD1 (6 bases). V was cut by 4 bases and J by 1 base, with 12 bases left in between. The CDR3 totals 14 residues. Germline CDR1 and CDR2: SGHRS and YFSETQ. The CDR3 nucleotides read TGCGCCAGCAGCGATCGGACAGAGTCCTACGAGCAGTACTTC. Protein: CASSDRTESYEQYF.

The chain recombines TRBV19 with TRBJ2-7; 8 bases match TRBD2. CDR3 size: 16 residues. Trimming took 6 bases from V and 4 from J; bases not matched to a gene: 14. CDR1 is LNHDA, CDR2 SQIVND, per germline (reference sequence). The CDR3 bases are TGTGCCAGTAGAGACCTAGTGGCGGGAGGATCATACGAGCAGTACTTC. Residues: CASRDLVAGGSYEQYF.

The chain joins TRBV6-1 to TRBJ2-7, with TRBD1 identical over 8 bases. This CDR3 contains 15 residues. Germline CDR1 is MNHNS and CDR2 is SASEGT. V dropped 6 bases and J dropped 5; count of bases not matched to a gene: 12. The CDR3 region is CASRVDRGTDNEQYF. DNA of the CDR3: TGTGCCAGCAGGGTTGACAGGGGCACGGACAACGAGCAGTACTTC.

The chain employs TRBV9 and TRBJ2-1, with TRBD2 identical over 9 bases. V lost 3 bases and J lost 4; bases outside the gene matches: 5. Germline values: CDR1 SGDLS, CDR2 YYNGEE. The CDR3 has 15 residues. The CDR3 sequence is CASSARGGTYNEQFF. CDR3 DNA: TGTGCCAGCAGCGCGCGGGGGGGAACTTACAATGAGCAGTTCTTC.

The CDR3 spells CASSRGAPNTGELFF. The CDR3 region has the DNA TGTGCCAGCAGCCGGGGGGCCCCGAACACCGGGGAGCTGTTTTTT. The chain uses TRBV7-9 and TRBJ2-2; maybe TRBD2 (7 bases). The CDR3 runs to 15 residues. Between the trimmed V and J ends, which lost 5 bases and 0 bases, there was a span of 10 bases. Germline CDR1 and CDR2: SEHNR and FQNEAQ (reference sequence).

This chain connects TRBV27 to TRBJ2-1; maybe TRBD2 (7 bases). CDR1 and CDR2 from the germline V gene are MNHEY and SMNVEV (reference sequence). The V and J ends lost 2 bases and 10 bases respectively, with 18 bases between them. The CDR3 is 15 residues long. The CDR3 spells CASSLAGRGGKEQFF. The CDR3 region has the DNA TGTGCCAGCAGTTTAGCGGGGAGGGGGGGCAAAGAGCAGTTCTTC.

The chain is built from TRBV28 and TRBJ2-6; 7 bases fit TRBD2. The CDR3 is 16 amino acids. Germline V gene data show CDR1 as MDHEN and CDR2 as SYDVKM. The ends lost 6 bases at V and 2 bases at J; junction bases unmatched: 7. The CDR3: CASRTWGGTGANVLTF. CDR3 sequence (DNA): TGTGCCAGCAGAACTTGGGGGGGGACTGGGGCCAACGTCCTGACTTTC.

The V call is TRBV28, the J call TRBJ1-1; D uncertain. V was pared by 7 bases and J by 1 base, with 10 bases between. CDR1 is MDHEN and CDR2 is SYDVKM in the germline V gene. This CDR3 comprises 13 residues. The CDR3 spells CASISYRNTEAFF. The CDR3 DNA sequence: TGTGCCAGCATCTCGTACAGGAACACTGAAGCTTTCTTT. The whole variable domain, filled in from reference TRBV28 and TRBJ1-1, reads DVKVTQSSRYLVKRTGEKVFLECVQDMDHENMFWYRQDPGLGLRLIYFSYDVKMKEKGDIPEGYSVSREKKERFSLILESASTNQTSMYLCASISYRNTEAFFGQGTRLTVV.

V gene TRBV7-9 combines with J gene TRBJ2-3; no clear D gene. This CDR3 is 16 amino acids long. V was cut by 4 bases and J by 2 bases, with 16 bases left in between. CDR1 is SEHNR, CDR2 FQNEAQ, per germline (reference sequence). CDR3 DNA: TGTGCCAGCAGCTATTTAGAACGCGTAACCACAGATACGCAGTATTTT. Its translation is CASSYLERVTTDTQYF.

The chain employs TRBV5-1 and TRBJ2-2; 10 bases map to TRBD2. This CDR3 is 16 amino acids long. V shed 1 base and J 4 bases; nucleotides not matched to a gene: 4. Germline V lookup: CDR1 SGHRS, CDR2 YFSETQ. The CDR3 sequence: CASSLQSGGATGELFF. Here the CDR3 DNA reads TGCGCCAGCAGCTTGCAAAGCGGGGGGGCCACCGGGGAGCTGTTTTTT.

The J gene is TRBJ2-2, the V gene TRBV4-2, with 11 bases identical to TRBD1. J gave up 4 bases and V 3 bases, and 4 bases lay outside the gene matches. Germline values: CDR1 LGHNA, CDR2 YNFKEQ. The CDR3 covers 16 residues. DNA for the CDR3: TGTGCCAGCAGCCAGACCGGGACAGGGGGCACCGGGGAGCTGTTTTTT. Translating it yields CASSQTGTGGTGELFF.

The rearrangement links TRBV5-4 to TRBJ2-5; D is perhaps TRBD2 (7 bases). Looked up from germline, CDR1 is SGHNT and CDR2 is YYREEE (reference sequence). This CDR3 region has 16 residues. V shed 7 bases and J shed 5 bases, with 24 bases lying between them. CDR3 bases: TGTGCCAGCGCCTGGGGGGGGGCGTCGTATAGGGAGACCCAGTACTTC. Its translation: CASAWGGASYRETQYF.